These T cell receptor beta chains were read from a single sample in a study of patients and donors after allogeneic stem cell transplantation. TCRdb itself ran the RT-PCR reads through MiXCR, one entry per CDR3 protein. The sample contains about a million distinct CDR3 sequences, more than 15% of which appear only once. The material sequenced was blood, either unsorted or a sorted T cell fraction (not recorded which). All receptors derive from a human donor who was either an allogeneic HSCT recipient or a stem cell or donor lymphocyte infusion donor (not recorded which). It is not recorded whose cells these are; they may come from a transplant donor. The CDR3 runs from the conserved cysteine through the conserved F or W. A D gene is named only where the DNA matches it firmly. A row's size may be missing; if present it is once, few, many or a size class.

D	V	size	J	DNA	CDR3
TRBD1	TRBV3-1	-	TRBJ2-7	TGTGCCAGCAGCTTATCACTTCCCGGGACAGGGCGTGGCGAGCAGTACTTC	CASSLSLPGTGRGEQYF
-	TRBV12-3/TRBV12-4	many	TRBJ2-1	TGTGCCAGCAGGCGAGCGGCGAGCTCCTACAATGAGCAGTTCTTC	CASRRAASSYNEQFF
-	TRBV12-3/TRBV12-4	-	TRBJ2-2	TGTGCCAGCAGCCTAACTCATGTCGGGGAGCTGTTTTTT	CASSLTHVGELFF
TRBD2	TRBV20-1	-	TRBJ2-3	TGCAGTGCTCCCTTAGGGGCGGGGGGTCTTACAGATACGCAGTATTTT	CSAPLGAGGLTDTQYF
TRBD1	TRBV5-1	few	TRBJ2-2	TGCGCCAGCAGCTTGGCGGCAGGGGGCCTGAACACCGGGGAGCTGTTTTTT	CASSLAAGGLNTGELFF
-	TRBV6-5	few	TRBJ2-3	TGTGCCAGCAGTTACGAGCGGGGCACAGATACGCAGTATTTT	CASSYERGTDTQYF
-	TRBV12-3/TRBV12-4	-	TRBJ1-2	TGTGCCAGCAGCCAGGGGTTTGATGGCTACACCTTC	CASSQGFDGYTF
-	TRBV12-3/TRBV12-4	-	TRBJ2-5	TGTGCCAGCGCGGACGGGGCCTTAGAGACCCAGTACTTC	CASADGALETQYF
TRBD2	TRBV28	few	TRBJ2-2	TGTGCCAGCAGTTTACTACCCTGGGCTAGCGGGAGGGCCGCCGGGGAGCTGTTTTTT	CASSLLPWASGRAAGELFF
TRBD1	TRBV4-3	-	TRBJ1-2	TGCGCCAGCTCAGCAGAAAACAGGGGCTATGGCTACACCTTC	CASSAENRGYGYTF
TRBD1	TRBV20-1	few	TRBJ1-1	TGCAGTGCTAGAGCAACAGGGGGCACTGAAGCTTTCTTT	CSARATGGTEAFF
-	TRBV4-2	-	TRBJ2-3	TGTGCCAGCAGCCAGAGGACGACGGCTGGCGGAGCCGGTACGGATACGCAGTATTTT	CASSQRTTAGGAGTDTQYF
-	TRBV7-2	-	TRBJ1-1	TGTGCCAGCAGCTTAGAACAGGGTACTTTTGACACTGAAGCTTTCTTT	CASSLEQGTFDTEAFF
TRBD1	TRBV10-3	-	TRBJ2-2	TGTGCCATCAGCAAACCCGGGACAGCGAACACCGGGGAGCTGTTTTTT	CAISKPGTANTGELFF
TRBD1	TRBV5-1	few	TRBJ1-1	TGCGCCAGCAGTTCCGAGCCCGGGACAGGGCATGCTTTCTTT	CASSSEPGTGHAFF
-	TRBV12-3/TRBV12-4	few	TRBJ1-3	TGTGCCATCACATTTCCCCCTGGAAACACCATATATTTT	CAITFPPGNTIYF
-	TRBV11-1	-	TRBJ1-6	TGTGCCAGCAGCGCCCAGAATTCACCCCTCCACTTT	CASSAQNSPLHF
-	TRBV11-2	-	TRBJ2-7	TGTGCCAGCAGTACACTTTTGGGGGGGCTCTCCTACGAGCAGTACTTC	CASSTLLGGLSYEQYF
TRBD2	TRBV4-3	few	TRBJ2-5	TGCGCCAGCAGCCAAGATCCTAGCGGGGGGCTAATAGAGACCCAGTACTTC	CASSQDPSGGLIETQYF
-	TRBV20-1	many	TRBJ2-7	TGCAGTGCTAGAGGGGGACACTCCTACGAGCAGTACTTC	CSARGGHSYEQYF
TRBD2	TRBV5-1	-	TRBJ2-2	TGCGCCAGCAACCTACCTAGCGGGAACACCGGGGAGCTGTTTTTT	CASNLPSGNTGELFF
-	TRBV5-4	few	TRBJ1-2	TGTGCCAGCAGCTTGTTAAATAGAAGCTACACCTTC	CASSLLNRSYTF
-	TRBV7-8	-	TRBJ1-5	TGTGCCAGCAGCTCTGGGGGATTAAACAGGGTGGTGAATCAGCCCCAGCATTTT	CASSSGGLNRVVNQPQHF
-	TRBV4-3	-	TRBJ2-3	TGCGCCAGCAGCCGAGGACCTAGCACAGATACGCAGTATTTT	CASSRGPSTDTQYF
-	TRBV12-3/TRBV12-4	many	TRBJ1-4	TGTGCCAGCAGTTTCAGGCTGGTGGGGGCCGCTGAAAAACTGTTTTTT	CASSFRLVGAAEKLFF
TRBD1	TRBV12-3/TRBV12-4	few	TRBJ1-5	TGTGCCAGCAGAGAAGGGGGCGTGAATCAGCCCCAGCATTTT	CASREGGVNQPQHF
TRBD2	TRBV6-5	few	TRBJ2-7	TGTGCCAGCAGTTTCGGGGAGACTAGCGGGAGCTACGAGCAGTACTTC	CASSFGETSGSYEQYF
-	TRBV5-1	-	TRBJ1-2	TGCGCCAGCAGCTTGGAGGCGCCTGGCAACTATGGCTACACCTTC	CASSLEAPGNYGYTF
-	TRBV19	-	TRBJ1-5	TGTGCCAGTAGTATCGGTCCGCATAGCAATCAGCCCCAGCATTTT	CASSIGPHSNQPQHF
TRBD1	TRBV18	-	TRBJ1-4	TGTGCCAGCTCACCACGGGGACAGGGGATTGGGAATGAAAAACTGTTTTTT	CASSPRGQGIGNEKLFF
-	TRBV12-3/TRBV12-4	-	TRBJ2-1	TGTGCCAGCAGCAGGACCACCAATGAGCAGTTCTTC	CASSRTTNEQFF
TRBD2	TRBV5-6	-	TRBJ2-5	TGTGCCAGCAGCATGGGGACTAGCGGGGGGAGAGAGACCCAGTACTTC	CASSMGTSGGRETQYF